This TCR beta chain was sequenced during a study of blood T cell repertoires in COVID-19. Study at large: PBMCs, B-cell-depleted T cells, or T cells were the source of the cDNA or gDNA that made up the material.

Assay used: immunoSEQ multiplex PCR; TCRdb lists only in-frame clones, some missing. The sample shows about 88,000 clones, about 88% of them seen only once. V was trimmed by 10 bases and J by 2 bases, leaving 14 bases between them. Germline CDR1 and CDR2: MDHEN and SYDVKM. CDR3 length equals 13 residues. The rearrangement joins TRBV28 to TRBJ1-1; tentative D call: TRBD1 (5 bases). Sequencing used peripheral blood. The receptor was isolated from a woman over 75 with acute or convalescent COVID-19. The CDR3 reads CATRDSLNTEAFF. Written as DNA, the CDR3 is TGTGCCACGAGAGACAGCCTCAACACTGAAGCTTTCTTT. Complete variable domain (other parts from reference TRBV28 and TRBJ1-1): DVKVTQSSRYLVKRTGEKVFLECVQDMDHENMFWYRQDPGLGLRLIYFSYDVKMKEKGDIPEGYSVSREKKERFSLILESASTNQTSMYLCATRDSLNTEAFFGQGTRLTVV.